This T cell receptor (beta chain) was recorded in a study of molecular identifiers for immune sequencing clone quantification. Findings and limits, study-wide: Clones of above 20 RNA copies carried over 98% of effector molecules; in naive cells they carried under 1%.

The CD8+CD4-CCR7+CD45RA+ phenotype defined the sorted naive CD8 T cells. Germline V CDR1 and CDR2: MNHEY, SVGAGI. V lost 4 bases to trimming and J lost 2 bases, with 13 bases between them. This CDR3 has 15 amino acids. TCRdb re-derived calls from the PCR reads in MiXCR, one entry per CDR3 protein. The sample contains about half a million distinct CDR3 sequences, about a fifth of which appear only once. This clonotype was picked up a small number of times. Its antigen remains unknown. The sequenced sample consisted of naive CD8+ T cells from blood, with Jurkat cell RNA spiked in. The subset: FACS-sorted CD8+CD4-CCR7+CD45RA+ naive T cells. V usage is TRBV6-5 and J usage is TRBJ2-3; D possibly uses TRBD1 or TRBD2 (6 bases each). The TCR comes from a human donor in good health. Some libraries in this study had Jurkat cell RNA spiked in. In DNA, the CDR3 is TGTGCCAGCAGTTCTCGAGGGGGGCACACAGATACGCAGTATTTT. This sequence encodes CASSSRGGHTDTQYF.